This T cell receptor (beta chain) was identified in a study of blood T cells in healthy people across ages. The CDR3 spans 15 residues. CDR1 DFQATT and CDR2 SNEGSKA come from the germline V gene (reference sequence). Trimming removed 2 bases at V and 0 bases at J, with 14 bases between. It was with a sample-barcoded 5' primer and a J-beta primer mix that a second PCR of roughly 7 to 12 cycles was run. TCRdb processed the 5' RACE reads anew with MiXCR; each CDR3 protein has one entry. The sample includes about a million distinct CDR3 sequences, just over 50% of them seen just once. Sequencing was carried out using blood. The chain uses TRBV20-1 and TRBJ2-7, with D maybe TRBD1 (5 bases). The TCR was taken from a woman between 55 and 75 years old in good health. Here the CDR3 DNA reads TGCAGTGCTAGAACGCAGGGTACACGCTCCTACGAGCAGTACTTC. This encodes CSARTQGTRSYEQYF.